This T cell receptor (beta chain) derives from a study of beta chain features in type 1 diabetes (dated by TCRdb to 2017 to 2018). About the investigation overall: Mean age, gender distribution, total cell number and subset yield were not different between patients and healthy donors. The study compared TCRB repertoires of sorted circulating CD4+ T cell subsets between recently diagnosed type 1 diabetes patients and matched healthy donors. Whereas all 28 donors provided naive and central memory subsets, regulatory and stem cell-like memory subsets were isolated from just 8 patients and about eight healthy donors. A total of about 100 million sorted cells were examined across all samples, and RNA yield correlated strongly with the number of cells per subset.

Findings and caveats that apply to the study as a whole: Sequencing cDNA rather than genomic DNA could over-represent highly expressing activated cells, although activation and CD3 levels did not differ between groups. Patients with type 1 diabetes made fewer insertions and deleted more nucleotides at VDJ recombination sites, implying thymic rearrangement abnormalities. PCR may preferentially amplify shorter templates, but because patient and control samples were amplified and corrected together, any resulting skew would affect both groups equally. Because the HLA sub-analyses included only small numbers of individuals, any influence of HLA type on TCRB rearrangement was left unresolved. The naive, central memory and regulatory TCRB repertoires appeared to resemble one another more closely among patients than among healthy donors. In all four CD4+ subsets, TCRB CDR3 length was moderately but significantly shorter in type 1 diabetes patients.

The CDR3 numbers 11 residues from cysteine through phenylalanine. CDR3 DNA is the only sequence kept; it has 33 bases, read in frame from the first base. V is reduced by 4 bases and J by 4 bases, leaving a spacing of 4 bases between them. CDR1 MNHNY and CDR2 SVGAGI were looked up in the germline V gene (reference sequence). All of the isolated RNA was reverse transcribed with the High Capacity cDNA Reverse Transcription Kit, so expressed TCRB transcripts were sequenced. Deep immunoSEQ sequencing was applied to naive, central memory and regulatory T cell samples, giving an average of approximately 4 million total reads per sample. Sorted cells were lysed in RLT buffer and RNA was extracted with DNase-treated RNeasy Micro or Mini kits, depending on cell number. Each cell subset was processed on its own to prevent cross-contamination, while patient and healthy donor samples were processed together. Using the immunoSEQ multiplex PCR, TCRB sequences were amplified from cDNA into 87-bp fragments spanning the CDR3 region. Amplicons were sequenced on the Illumina HiSeq platform. The authors' analysis ran thus. PCR bias was computationally corrected using synthetic template baselines, reads within Hamming distance 2 were collapsed, and singletons that could not be merged were discarded. By aligning reads against IMGT, V, D and J genes, CDR3 length, and insertions or deletions at six rearrangement sites were assigned. Within each subset, clonotype counts were normalized to the number of sorted cells before true diversity and Gini coefficients were calculated with the tcR R package. Repertoire sharing was quantified using the overlap coefficient calculated on TCRB nucleotide sequences. What TCRdb holds here is the immuneACCESS table cut down to in-frame rearrangements. Part of the clones is not present; checked against another copy, under half of the missing clones reflect an unresolved V gene, and the others are unexplained. V, J and clone size are taken as reported in that table, and D and trimming were inferred from the DNA itself. The sample records nearly 350,000 clones, about a tenth of which are singletons. About 1% of the sample goes to the ten largest clones.

A single peripheral blood draw of roughly 0.11 L on average was collected from each donor into heparinised tubes. Naive, central memory, regulatory and stem cell-like memory CD4+ T cells were sorted on a BD FACSAria II using a panel including CD45RO, CCR7, CD25, CD127, CD95 and CD27. All sorted populations exceeded 98% purity. PBMCs were separated immediately by Lymphoprep density gradient centrifugation and were stained directly, without being cultured. Samples were stained and sorted in pairs, with one healthy donor and one patient per experiment, so that batch effects were minimized. As concerns this clone: Its antigen is currently not known. Per-nucleotide qualities are absent, and no much larger clonotype sits a single base away.

The chain joins TRBV6-6 to TRBJ2-5, with the D segment identity uncertain. The sample comprised central memory CD4+ T cells from blood. The receptor's source is a man aged 30 to 39 with type 1 diabetes. The DNA reads as follows: TGTGCCAGCAGTTTCGGAGAGACCCAGTACTTC. It specifies CASSFGETQYF.